The rows below give T cell receptor beta chains drawn from one sample of a study of cytomegalovirus exposure and HLA in healthy donors. Sequencing was performed with immunoSEQ multiplex PCR; in TCRdb, only in-frame clones are kept and a portion is missing. The sample consists of 100,000 or so clones, about 80% of them appearing once. The material sequenced was PBMCs. The receptors stem from a human donor in good health. Each CDR3 is given with its conserved first and last residue. A D gene is named only where the DNA matches it firmly. Only some rows state a clone size, as once, few, many or a class for expanded clones.

abundance: .; j_gene: TRBJ2-7; d_gene: .; v_gene: TRBV25-1; CDR3aa: CASSELIGYSYEQYF; CDR3nt: TGTGCCAGCAGTGAATTGATCGGGTACTCCTACGAGCAGTACTTC
abundance: .; j_gene: TRBJ2-7; d_gene: .; v_gene: TRBV4-1; CDR3aa: CASSQDPHSNEQYF; CDR3nt: TGCGCCAGCAGCCAAGATCCCCACTCGAACGAGCAGTACTTC
abundance: .; j_gene: TRBJ1-1; d_gene: .; v_gene: TRBV29-1; CDR3aa: CSVTTGNTEAFF; CDR3nt: TGCAGCGTTACCACGGGGAACACTGAAGCTTTCTTT
abundance: .; j_gene: TRBJ2-5; d_gene: TRBD2; v_gene: TRBV6-5; CDR3aa: CASKTSGVETQYF; CDR3nt: TGTGCCAGCAAGACTAGCGGAGTGGAGACCCAGTACTTC
abundance: .; j_gene: TRBJ1-3; d_gene: TRBD1; v_gene: TRBV9; CDR3aa: CASSTGQGSGNTIYF; CDR3nt: TGTGCCAGCAGCACAGGACAGGGAAGTGGAAACACCATATATTTT
abundance: .; j_gene: TRBJ2-2; d_gene: TRBD2; v_gene: TRBV9; CDR3aa: CASSRTSGNTGELFF; CDR3nt: TGTGCCAGCAGCAGGACTAGCGGGAACACCGGGGAGCTGTTTTTT
abundance: .; j_gene: TRBJ2-2; d_gene: TRBD1; v_gene: TRBV5-1; CDR3aa: CASSLGDSLPGELFF; CDR3nt: TGCGCCAGCAGCTTGGGGGACAGCCTTCCCGGGGAGCTGTTTTTT
abundance: .; j_gene: TRBJ1-5; d_gene: .; v_gene: TRBV10-2; CDR3aa: CASTGHRVNQPQHF; CDR3nt: TGCGCCAGCACTGGACACAGGGTTAATCAGCCCCAGCATTTT
abundance: once; j_gene: TRBJ2-3; d_gene: TRBD2; v_gene: TRBV4-1; CDR3aa: CASSPSRGESTDTQYF; CDR3nt: TGCGCCAGCAGCCCTTCGCGGGGGGAGAGCACAGATACGCAGTATTTT
abundance: .; j_gene: TRBJ1-6; d_gene: .; v_gene: TRBV10-2; CDR3aa: CASISGTPNSPLHF; CDR3nt: TGCGCCAGCATTTCCGGGACACCCAATTCACCCCTCCACTTT
abundance: .; j_gene: TRBJ1-1; d_gene: .; v_gene: TRBV30; CDR3aa: CAWSRGVWSEAFF; CDR3nt: TGTGCCTGGAGTCGGGGTGTATGGTCTGAAGCTTTCTTT
abundance: .; j_gene: TRBJ1-2; d_gene: .; v_gene: TRBV2; CDR3aa: CASREGGTAYGYTF; CDR3nt: TGTGCCAGCAGAGAGGGGGGGACCGCCTATGGCTACACCTTC
abundance: .; j_gene: TRBJ1-2; d_gene: TRBD1; v_gene: TRBV5-6; CDR3aa: CASSSGQVRYGYTF; CDR3nt: TGTGCCAGCAGCTCGGGACAGGTACGGTATGGCTACACCTTC
abundance: .; j_gene: TRBJ2-7; d_gene: .; v_gene: TRBV28; CDR3aa: CASSLKNRRAEQYF; CDR3nt: TGTGCCAGCAGTTTAAAGAACAGGAGGGCCGAGCAGTACTTC
abundance: .; j_gene: TRBJ2-4; d_gene: TRBD1; v_gene: TRBV19; CDR3aa: CASSARGLENIQYF; CDR3nt: TGTGCCAGTAGTGCCAGGGGGCTAGAAAACATTCAGTACTTC
abundance: .; j_gene: TRBJ1-2; d_gene: TRBD1; v_gene: TRBV2; CDR3aa: CASSNTLRDRGKKTF; CDR3nt: TGTGCCAGCAGTAATACACTCCGGGACAGGGGGAAGAAAACCTTC
abundance: .; j_gene: TRBJ2-5; d_gene: .; v_gene: TRBV6-6; CDR3aa: CASSYSSGPSQYF; CDR3nt: TGTGCCAGCAGTTACTCGAGCGGTCCCAGCCAGTACTTC
abundance: few; j_gene: TRBJ1-1; d_gene: TRBD1; v_gene: TRBV2; CDR3aa: CASSPIQGAGNTEAFF; CDR3nt: TGTGCCAGCAGTCCAATCCAGGGGGCAGGGAACACTGAAGCTTTCTTT
abundance: .; j_gene: TRBJ1-5; d_gene: .; v_gene: TRBV7-8; CDR3aa: CASSRGRDINQPQHF; CDR3nt: TGTGCCAGCAGCAGGGGCAGAGATATCAATCAGCCCCAGCATTTT
abundance: .; j_gene: TRBJ2-2; d_gene: TRBD1; v_gene: TRBV6-5; CDR3aa: CASSYSNRGRGELFF; CDR3nt: TGTGCCAGCAGTTATTCGAACAGGGGGCGCGGGGAGCTGTTTTTT
abundance: few; j_gene: TRBJ2-3; d_gene: TRBD2; v_gene: TRBV5-1; CDR3aa: CASSYGLAGGGADTQYF; CDR3nt: TGCGCCAGCAGCTACGGACTAGCGGGGGGCGGGGCAGATACGCAGTATTTT
abundance: .; j_gene: TRBJ2-5; d_gene: .; v_gene: TRBV28; CDR3aa: CASSSPSEGFETQYF; CDR3nt: TGTGCCAGCAGTAGCCCCTCGGAGGGGTTTGAGACCCAGTACTTC
abundance: .; j_gene: TRBJ2-1; d_gene: TRBD2; v_gene: TRBV6-1; CDR3aa: CASSGASGNYNEQFF; CDR3nt: TGTGCCAGCAGTGGGGCCAGCGGGAACTACAATGAGCAGTTCTTC
abundance: once; j_gene: TRBJ2-3; d_gene: TRBD1; v_gene: TRBV10-1; CDR3aa: CASSAGDRVTGDTQYF; CDR3nt: TGCGCCAGCAGCGCAGGGGACAGGGTAACAGGGGATACGCAGTATTTT
abundance: once; j_gene: TRBJ2-2; d_gene: TRBD1; v_gene: TRBV9; CDR3aa: CASSVGTGSTGELFF; CDR3nt: TGTGCCAGCAGCGTAGGGACAGGGAGCACCGGGGAGCTGTTTTTT
abundance: .; j_gene: TRBJ1-1; d_gene: .; v_gene: TRBV18; CDR3aa: CASSPRKVTEAFF; CDR3nt: TGTGCCAGCTCCCCTAGAAAGGTCACTGAAGCTTTCTTT
abundance: .; j_gene: TRBJ1-2; d_gene: TRBD1; v_gene: TRBV6-5; CDR3aa: CASRHGQGGYGYTF; CDR3nt: TGTGCCAGCAGACACGGACAGGGAGGATATGGCTACACCTTC
abundance: .; j_gene: TRBJ2-5; d_gene: .; v_gene: TRBV9; CDR3aa: CASSVDSGKETQYF; CDR3nt: TGTGCCAGCAGCGTAGATAGCGGAAAAGAGACCCAGTACTTC
abundance: .; j_gene: TRBJ1-5; d_gene: .; v_gene: TRBV7-9; CDR3aa: CASSSDKNNQPQHF; CDR3nt: TGTGCCAGCAGCTCAGACAAGAACAATCAGCCCCAGCATTTT
abundance: .; j_gene: TRBJ2-6; d_gene: .; v_gene: TRBV5-1; CDR3aa: CASSLWVRSGKARLDVLTF; CDR3nt: TGCGCCAGCAGCTTGTGGGTCCGGAGCGGCAAGGCTAGGTTGGACGTCCTGACTTTC
abundance: .; j_gene: TRBJ2-1; d_gene: TRBD2; v_gene: TRBV7-2; CDR3aa: CASSLDLLAGQRYNEQFF; CDR3nt: TGTGCCAGCAGCTTAGATTTACTAGCGGGTCAGCGATACAATGAGCAGTTCTTC
abundance: once; j_gene: TRBJ2-5; d_gene: TRBD1; v_gene: TRBV7-9; CDR3aa: CASSPGQGAGETQYF; CDR3nt: TGTGCCAGCAGCCCGGGACAGGGGGCGGGAGAGACCCAGTACTTC
abundance: .; j_gene: TRBJ1-2; d_gene: .; v_gene: TRBV30; CDR3aa: CAWSVQVSGGRGWGYTF; CDR3nt: TGTGCCTGGAGTGTACAAGTCTCTGGCGGGCGGGGCTGGGGCTACACCTTC
abundance: .; j_gene: TRBJ2-1; d_gene: .; v_gene: TRBV2; CDR3aa: CASSLLAGQGEQFF; CDR3nt: TGTGCCAGCAGTCTACTAGCGGGACAGGGTGAGCAGTTCTTC
abundance: .; j_gene: TRBJ2-6; d_gene: .; v_gene: TRBV7-9; CDR3aa: CASSLSGGANVLTF; CDR3nt: TGTGCCAGCAGCTTGTCAGGAGGGGCCAACGTCCTGACTTTC
abundance: .; j_gene: TRBJ2-3; d_gene: .; v_gene: TRBV7-2; CDR3aa: CASSRRDTQYF; CDR3nt: TGTGCCAGCAGCCGCAGAGATACGCAGTATTTT
abundance: .; j_gene: TRBJ1-5; d_gene: TRBD1; v_gene: TRBV7-9; CDR3aa: CASSLGGGGNQPQHF; CDR3nt: TGTGCCAGCAGCTTAGGAGGGGGCGGCAATCAGCCCCAGCATTTT
abundance: .; j_gene: TRBJ1-6; d_gene: TRBD1; v_gene: TRBV9; CDR3aa: CASGTGQVNAPLHF; CDR3nt: TGTGCCAGCGGCACTGGACAGGTGAACGCACCCCTCCACTTT
abundance: .; j_gene: TRBJ2-2; d_gene: .; v_gene: TRBV27; CDR3aa: CACQGFGELFF; CDR3nt: TGTGCCTGCCAGGGGTTCGGGGAGCTGTTTTTT
abundance: .; j_gene: TRBJ1-1; d_gene: .; v_gene: TRBV7-9; CDR3aa: CASSSTGTNTEAFF; CDR3nt: TGTGCCAGCAGCTCGACAGGCACGAACACTGAAGCTTTCTTT
abundance: .; j_gene: TRBJ2-7; d_gene: .; v_gene: TRBV18; CDR3aa: CASSPPGFGVDPYEQYF; CDR3nt: TGTGCCAGCTCCCCGCCTGGCTTCGGAGTCGATCCCTACGAGCAGTACTTC
abundance: few; j_gene: TRBJ2-7; d_gene: .; v_gene: TRBV19; CDR3aa: CASSMKTGGFVGEQYF; CDR3nt: TGTGCCAGTAGTATGAAGACCGGGGGTTTTGTGGGGGAGCAGTACTTC
abundance: .; j_gene: TRBJ1-1; d_gene: .; v_gene: TRBV19; CDR3aa: CASSRTVNTEAFF; CDR3nt: TGTGCCAGTAGTAGGACAGTGAACACTGAAGCTTTCTTT
abundance: .; j_gene: TRBJ2-7; d_gene: TRBD2; v_gene: TRBV28; CDR3aa: CASSLFGSGSSGTYEQYF; CDR3nt: TGTGCCAGCAGTTTATTCGGGAGCGGGAGTAGCGGGACCTACGAGCAGTACTTC
abundance: .; j_gene: TRBJ1-4; d_gene: .; v_gene: TRBV28; CDR3aa: CASSPGGPGEKLFF; CDR3nt: TGTGCCAGCAGCCCCGGGGGGCCTGGTGAAAAACTGTTTTTT